Listed here are 32 T cell receptor beta chains from one sample, sequenced in a study of blood T cell repertoires in COVID-19. Measured with immunoSEQ multiplex PCR; TCRdb has only the in-frame clones, and not every one. The table records under 75,000 clones, roughly 87% of them present only once. The specimen was peripheral blood. The receptors come from a man in his forties or fifties with active COVID-19.

The chain recombines TRBV5-1 with TRBJ2-5; 7 bases agree with TRBD2. The CDR3 is made up of 18 amino acids. The germline V gene has CDR1 SGHRS and CDR2 YFSETQ. J lost 5 bases, V lost 1 base, and 17 bases had no gene match. This chain's CDR3 is CASSLRRRVIGREETQYF. The CDR3 region has the DNA TGCGCCAGCAGCTTGAGGAGGCGGGTAATTGGGCGGGAGGAGACCCAGTACTTC.

The chain recombines TRBV29-1 with TRBJ1-5; TRBD1 aligns across 8 bases. In germline, CDR1 is SQVTM, CDR2 ANQGSEA. V lost 6 bases, J lost 3 bases, and 7 bases stayed unmatched. CDR3 length: 14 residues. The CDR3 DNA is TGCAGCGTCCGGACAGGGACATCCAATCAGCCCCAGCATTTT. Amino acids: CSVRTGTSNQPQHF.

The CDR3 DNA reads as TGTGCCAGCAGCGCGACCGGCGGAAATCAAGAGACCCAGTACTTC. Translation: CASSATGGNQETQYF. The V call is TRBV7-2, the J call TRBJ2-5; D uncertain. The germline V and J ends were trimmed by 5 bases and 2 bases, with 15 bases remaining between them. CDR3 length equals 15 residues. From germline, CDR1 is SGHTA and CDR2 FQGNSA.

V and J are TRBV7-9 and TRBJ1-5; 7 bases are a match to TRBD1. V gave up 6 bases and J gave up 11 bases; unmatched junction bases: 16. Germline CDR1 is SEHNR and CDR2 is FQNEAQ (reference sequence). CDR3 length: 15 amino acids. CDR3 protein: CASSRDSTLPRAQHF. CDR3 bases: TGTGCCAGCAGTCGGGACAGCACCCTCCCTAGGGCCCAGCATTTT.

This rearrangement joins TRBV7-3 to TRBJ1-4; D perhaps matches TRBD1 (6 bases). Germline loops: CDR1 SGHTA, CDR2 FQGTGA. This CDR3 contains 14 residues. The germline V and J ends were trimmed by 2 bases and 5 bases, with 9 bases remaining between them. CDR3 region: CASSLGTGNEKLFF. CDR3 coding DNA: TGTGCCAGCAGCTTAGGAACAGGGAATGAAAAACTGTTTTTT.

This CDR3 reads CASSRATAGGQETQYF. The CDR3 DNA reads TGTGCCAGCAGCCGAGCGACAGCGGGGGGCCAAGAGACCCAGTACTTC. V usage is TRBV3-1 (or the pseudogene TRBV3-2) and J usage is TRBJ2-5; 9 positions match TRBD2. Germline-derived CDR1 and CDR2 are LGHDT and YNNKEL (reference sequence). This CDR3 has 16 residues. The V gene end was trimmed by 4 bases and the J gene end by 1 base; junction bases not matched to a gene: 7.

In DNA, the CDR3 is TGTGCCAGCAGACAAAAGACAGGGTCCACAGATACGCAGTATTTT. It translates to CASRQKTGSTDTQYF. The J gene is TRBJ2-3, the V gene TRBV7-2, with 7 bases matching TRBD1. The CDR3 length is 15 residues. Germline CDR1 and CDR2: SGHTA and FQGNSA. V shed 6 bases, J shed 2 bases, and the junction held 8 bases outside the gene matches.

The chain joins TRBV10-3 to TRBJ1-2; D not resolved. The V gene lost 5 bases and the J gene lost 4 bases, with 5 bases spanning the gap. The CDR3 extends over 11 amino acids. Germline-derived CDR1 and CDR2 are ENHRY and SYGVKD. The CDR3 sequence: CAISPGYGYTF. In nucleotides, the CDR3 is TGTGCCATCAGTCCAGGCTATGGCTACACCTTC.

The chain couples TRBV3-1 (or the pseudogene TRBV3-2) to TRBJ2-3, with 11 nucleotides matching TRBD2. V lost 1 base to trimming and J lost 5 bases; unmatched junction nucleotides: 5. Germline lookup yields CDR1 LGHDT and CDR2 YNNKEL (reference sequence). The CDR3 extends over 16 amino acids. DNA of the CDR3: TGTGCCAGCAGCCAAGTAGCGGGGGGGCCAGAAGATACGCAGTATTTT. It encodes CASSQVAGGPEDTQYF.

The chain recombines TRBV6-5 with TRBJ2-7, with D perhaps matching TRBD2 (6 bases). The CDR3 spans 13 residues. Germline assignment: CDR1 MNHEY and CDR2 SVGAGI. The V gene lost 4 bases and the J gene lost 6 bases, with 13 bases spanning the gap. For the CDR3, the DNA is TGTGCCAGCAGTTCGGGACTGCTGGTCGAGCAGTACTTC. Protein: CASSSGLLVEQYF.

The chain recombines TRBV5-6 with TRBJ2-6; the D is unclear. The ends were cut back, 6 bases at V and 0 bases at J, with 4 bases in the middle. Per the germline V gene, CDR1 is SGHDT and CDR2 is YYEEEE. This CDR3 comprises 13 residues. CDR3 nucleotides: TGTGCCAGCACGGTCTCTGGGGCCAACGTCCTGACTTTC. Its translation is CASTVSGANVLTF.

This clone has a handful of counts. J is TRBJ2-3 and V is TRBV6-6, with 7 bases lining up with TRBD1. Germline trimming cut 5 bases from V and 8 bases from J; bases unmatched to any gene: 4. Germline-derived CDR1 and CDR2 are MNHNY and SVGAGI (reference sequence). The CDR3 is 12 residues long. The CDR3 loop reads CASSRDSVTQYF. CDR3 nucleotides: TGTGCCAGCAGTCGGGACAGTGTTACGCAGTATTTT.

J is TRBJ1-1 and V is TRBV6-2 or TRBV6-3; D is possibly TRBD1 (5 bases). Germline-derived CDR1 and CDR2 are MNHEY and SVGEGT. Trimming removed 0 bases from V and 5 bases from J, with 10 bases in between. CDR3 length: 14 residues. For the CDR3, the DNA is TGTGCCAGCAGTTACTCAGCGGGGGGTACTGAAGCTTTCTTT. It yields the protein CASSYSAGGTEAFF.

The table lists this clone with a few counts. CDR3 protein: CASSLRRGAYEQYF. As DNA, the CDR3 is TGTGCCAGCAGCCTACGGCGGGGGGCCTACGAGCAGTACTTC. The chain joins TRBV6-2 or TRBV6-3 to TRBJ2-7, with TRBD2 matching over 8 bases. Germline V gene data show CDR1 as MNHEY and CDR2 as SVGEGT. The CDR3 is made up of 14 amino acids. Germline trimming cut 6 bases from V and 2 bases from J; bases unmatched to any gene: 6.

This CDR3 reads CASSQATGEGTQYF. The CDR3 nucleotides read TGTGCCAGCAGCCAGGCGACAGGGGAAGGGACGCAGTATTTT. The chain joins TRBV5-6 to TRBJ2-3; 8 positions agree with TRBD1. CDR1 and CDR2 from the germline V gene are SGHDT and YYEEEE. The CDR3 is made up of 14 amino acids. J lost 9 bases, V lost 4 bases, and 10 bases had no gene match.

The chain links TRBV19 to TRBJ2-3; D ambiguous. CDR3 size: 13 residues. V was clipped by 1 base and J by 5 bases, with 7 bases between them. CDR1 is LNHDA, CDR2 SQIVND, per germline (reference sequence). CDR3 in DNA: TGTGCCAGTAGTATAGGACATTTAGATACGCAGTATTTT. Amino acids: CASSIGHLDTQYF. The full variable domain, completed using reference TRBV19 and TRBJ2-3, is DGGITQSPKYLFRKEGQNVTLSCEQNLNHDAMYWYRQDPGQGLRLIYYSQIVNDFQKGDIAEGYSVSREKKESFPLTVTSAQKNPTAFYLCASSIGHLDTQYFGPGTRLTVL.

The CDR3 nucleotides are TGTGCCAGCAGTGAAGAGGACAGGGCCTGGAATGAAAAACTGTTTTTT. Its translation: CASSEEDRAWNEKLFF. This sequence joins TRBV6-1 and TRBJ1-4; 8 bases are shared with TRBD1. This CDR3 spans 16 amino acids. The junction had 6 bases not matched to a gene; V was cut back by 1 base and J by 5 bases. Germline-derived CDR1 and CDR2 are MNHNS and SASEGT.

This chain joins TRBV7-8 and TRBJ1-6; tentative D call: TRBD1 (6 bases). CDR3 length: 15 residues. Germline V gene sequence: CDR1 SGHVS, CDR2 FQNEAQ. Trimming removed 5 bases at V and 9 bases at J, with 17 bases between. The CDR3, as DNA: TGTGCCAGCAGCGGACGGGACACAGTCAGTTCACCCCTCCACTTT. This codes for CASSGRDTVSSPLHF.

This clone showed up just once. V usage is TRBV30 and J usage is TRBJ1-2, with 8 bases fitting TRBD1. From germline, CDR1 is GTSNPN and CDR2 SVGIG (reference sequence). The ends lost 1 base at V and 8 bases at J; junction bases unmatched: 6. CDR3 size: 13 residues. The CDR3 DNA reads TGTGCCTGGAGTGCCCAGGGGGCAAACGGCTACACCTTC. Translation: CAWSAQGANGYTF.

This clone was seen a few times. The chain recombines TRBV4-3 with TRBJ2-1, with 11 nucleotides matching TRBD2. From germline, CDR1 is LGHNA and CDR2 YSLEER. V dropped 4 bases and J dropped 3; count of bases not matched to a gene: 5. CDR3 length: 16 amino acids. In DNA, the CDR3 is TGCGCCAGCAGCCGAACTAGCGGGGGCCTCTACAATGAGCAGTTCTTC. Translation gives CASSRTSGGLYNEQFF.

This clone is a singleton in its sample. This sequence joins TRBV6-5 and TRBJ2-5; 8 bases line up with TRBD1. Germline CDR1 reads MNHEY; CDR2 reads SVGAGI. After removal of 0 bases from V and 5 bases from J, the junction contained 8 bases not matched to a gene. CDR3 length equals 16 residues. CDR3 residues: CASSYSEQGAEETQYF. The CDR3 DNA follows: TGTGCCAGCAGTTACTCGGAGCAGGGGGCGGAGGAGACCCAGTACTTC.

This clone has only a few counts. The chain has TRBV6-5 and TRBJ2-7, with 7 bases fitting TRBD1. In germline, CDR1 is MNHEY, CDR2 SVGAGI. The CDR3 is 14 amino acids. With 5 bases clipped from V and 5 bases from J, the junction kept 9 bases outside the gene matches. The CDR3: CASSLRDSSDEQYF. The CDR3 DNA reads TGTGCCAGCAGTCTCCGGGACAGTTCGGACGAGCAGTACTTC.

V and J are TRBV12-3 or TRBV12-4 and TRBJ1-2; 8 nucleotides align to TRBD1. The CDR3 runs 13 residues. The ends lost 5 bases at V and 5 bases at J; junction bases unmatched: 4. CDR3 DNA sequence: TGTGCCAGCAGTATCCGGGACAGGTATGGCTACACCTTC. Protein: CASSIRDRYGYTF.

The V gene is TRBV5-8, the J gene TRBJ2-5; TRBD2 agrees at 12 bases. Looked up from germline, CDR1 is SGHTS and CDR2 is YDEGEE. The CDR3 is 19 amino acids. With V trimmed by 4 bases and J by 1 base, 14 bases remained unmatched. The CDR3 here is CASSNDGLAGQHLQETQYF. The DNA of the CDR3 is TGTGCCAGCAGCAACGACGGACTAGCGGGGCAGCATCTCCAAGAGACCCAGTACTTC.

This rearrangement joins TRBV7-6 to TRBJ2-3, with 7 bases matching TRBD1. Trimming removed 5 bases from V and 3 bases from J; junction bases left unmatched: 8. Germline V gives CDR1 SGHVS, CDR2 FNYEAQ. The CDR3 is 15 residues long. As DNA, the CDR3 is TGTGCCAGCAGCCCGACAGGGATTGGGACAGATACGCAGTATTTT. Protein: CASSPTGIGTDTQYF.

This clone was counted only a few times. The V call is TRBV7-9, the J call TRBJ1-3, with 7 bases lining up with TRBD1. Germline CDR1 and CDR2: SEHNR and FQNEAQ (reference sequence). The CDR3 contains 18 residues. J was trimmed by 0 bases and V by 6 bases; bases with no gene match: 14. The CDR3 here is CASRPRFVGTDSGNTIYF. Written as DNA, the CDR3 is TGTGCCAGCAGACCTCGGTTCGTTGGGACAGACTCTGGAAACACCATATATTTT.

The J gene is TRBJ2-3, the V gene TRBV5-4; TRBD2 agrees at 11 bases. The CDR3 is 17 amino acids. The V segment lost 3 bases and the J segment 5 bases; nucleotides outside the gene matches: 11. Germline values: CDR1 SGHNT, CDR2 YYREEE (reference sequence). The CDR3 DNA reads TGTGCCAGCAGCTCGCCCTTAGCGGGGGGGCTGGGAGATACGCAGTATTTT. This sequence encodes CASSSPLAGGLGDTQYF.

This chain links TRBV5-4 with TRBJ2-5; a possible D gene is TRBD1 (6 bases). The CDR3 consists of 13 residues. Germline V gene sequence: CDR1 SGHNT, CDR2 YYREEE (reference sequence). Trimming removed 2 bases at V and 6 bases at J, with 11 bases between. The CDR3 sequence is CASSLWGRKTQYF. DNA for the CDR3: TGTGCCAGCAGCTTATGGGGGCGGAAGACCCAGTACTTC. Filled out from reference TRBV5-4 and TRBJ2-5, the complete variable domain reads ETGVTQSPTHLIKTRGQQVTLRCSSQSGHNTVSWYQQALGQGPQFIFQYYREEENGRGNFPPRFSGLQFPNYSSELNVNALELDDSALYLCASSLWGRKTQYFGPGTRLLVL.

This sequence joins TRBV7-2 and TRBJ1-2; D is undetermined. CDR1 and CDR2 (germline): SGHTA, FQGNSA. The CDR3 runs to 13 residues. V lost 1 base and J lost 4, with 7 bases in between. The CDR3 protein is CASSLDVGYGYTF. The DNA for the CDR3 is TGTGCCAGCAGCTTAGATGTCGGCTATGGCTACACCTTC.

The V and J genes are TRBV5-6 and TRBJ2-1; perhaps TRBD2 as D (6 bases). Germline V gene sequence: CDR1 SGHDT, CDR2 YYEEEE. The CDR3 extends over 15 amino acids. The V end was cut by 7 bases, the J end by 4 bases, with 18 bases between. Here the CDR3 DNA reads TGTGCCAGCGGCTCTTGGGGGGAACCATACAATGAGCAGTTCTTC. Protein: CASGSWGEPYNEQFF.

This clone has only a few counts. The rearrangement uses TRBV4-2 and TRBJ1-1, with no clear D. This CDR3 comprises 14 residues. CDR1 and CDR2 (germline): LGHNA, YNFKEQ. V was shortened by 0 bases and J by 4 bases, with 9 bases between the two germline ends. CDR3 in amino acids: CASSQDPRSTEAFF. The CDR3, as DNA: TGTGCCAGCAGCCAAGATCCAAGGAGCACTGAAGCTTTCTTT.

V gene TRBV7-9 combines with J gene TRBJ2-2; no firm D call. V dropped 3 bases and J dropped 7 bases, with 9 bases sitting between them. CDR3 length equals 13 residues. In germline, CDR1 is SEHNR, CDR2 FQNEAQ (reference sequence). CDR3 sequence reads: CASSFETVGELFF. Here the CDR3 DNA reads TGTGCCAGCAGCTTTGAAACGGTCGGGGAGCTGTTTTTT.